This T cell receptor beta chain was sequenced during a study of T cell clusters in autoimmune cytopenias. TRB rearrangements were amplified by touch-down multiplex PCR with mixed TRB-A/B primers. TCRdb reprocessed the multiplex PCR reads, keeping one entry per CDR3 protein, no DNA. The listing contains under 8,500 distinct CDR3 sequences. Each sample's input was approximately 0.25 ug genomic DNA, 38,000 or so genome equivalents. These data are also associated with another study on T cell repertoires in aging, cancer and after chemotherapy. Per that study: Repeat sampling of healthy donors over several months to years showed clear clonal overlap.

Material: peripheral blood. The receptor was derived from a human donor in good health.

CDR3 region: CASSPLSGRETQYF. This chain joins TRBV12-3 or TRBV12-4 and TRBJ2-5; TCRdb calls TRBD1, which cannot be checked without DNA. CDR3 length: 14 amino acids.